The 17 T cell receptor beta chains below all came from one sample that was sequenced in a study of cytomegalovirus exposure and HLA in healthy donors (dated by TCRdb to about 2017). Libraries were made using the immunoSEQ multiplex PCR assay. For the multiplex PCR, a mixture combining 60 forward primers for TCR Vbeta segments and 13 reverse primers for TCR Jbeta segments was used. TCRdb's version of the immuneACCESS table is confined to in-frame rearrangements and falls short of the full clone set. An unresolved V gene accounts for under half of the shortfall where checked; the remainder is of unknown origin. This sample holds 90,000 to 120,000 clones; approximately 73% were observed only once. About 8% of the sample comes from the top ten. Sequencing was done on a sample of PBMCs. These receptors came from a man aged 25-45 years in good health and CMV-seronegative.

The chain uses TRBV27 and TRBJ2-7; D not certain. The ends were cut back, 6 bases at V and 1 base at J, with 16 bases in the middle. The length of the CDR3 is 15 residues. Germline CDR1 and CDR2: MNHEY and SMNVEV (reference sequence). The CDR3 region has the DNA TGTGCCAGCAGGTTTGCAGCGTTAGGTTCCTACGAGCAGTACTTC. Its translation is CASRFAALGSYEQYF.

This clone was counted only a few times. The rearrangement uses TRBV6-6 and TRBJ2-7; tentative D call: TRBD1 (6 bases). V lost 5 bases, J lost 3 bases, and 11 bases lay in between. Germline V gene sequence: CDR1 MNHNY, CDR2 SVGAGI (reference sequence). The CDR3 contains 13 residues. The CDR3 region has the DNA TGTGCCAGCAGTAGGGACAAGAACTACGAGCAGTACTTC. It translates to CASSRDKNYEQYF.

This chain uses TRBV5-1 with TRBJ2-3; D remains unclear. The germline gives CDR1 SGHRS, CDR2 YFSETQ. CDR3 length: 15 amino acids. V lost 0 bases and J lost 0, with 8 bases in between. CDR3 sequence: CASSLDPGSTDTQYF. The CDR3 region has the DNA TGCGCCAGCAGCTTGGATCCAGGAAGCACAGATACGCAGTATTTT.

The V gene is TRBV5-4, the J gene TRBJ2-1; 7 bases are shared with TRBD2. The CDR3 totals 15 residues. The V gene's germline CDR1 is SGHNT and CDR2 YYREEE (reference sequence). The J segment lost 6 bases and the V segment lost 0 bases, leaving 6 bases of the junction unmatched. The CDR3 here is CASSLDLRERNEQFF. Written as DNA, the CDR3 is TGTGCCAGCAGCTTGGATCTGCGGGAGCGCAATGAGCAGTTCTTC.

The chain is built from TRBV9 and TRBJ2-1; a possible D gene is TRBD2 (6 bases). The CDR3 sequence is 15 residues long. The germline V gene encodes CDR1 SGDLS and CDR2 YYNGEE. The V and J ends lost 4 bases and 0 bases respectively, with 11 bases between them. The CDR3, as DNA: TGTGCCAGCAGCCCAGGGAGGACCTCCTACAATGAGCAGTTCTTC. Translated, it gives CASSPGRTSYNEQFF.

The chain carries TRBV19 and TRBJ2-7, with TRBD2 matching 12 bases. V lost 8 bases to trimming and J lost 2 bases; unmatched junction nucleotides: 16. This CDR3 comprises 18 residues. CDR1 and CDR2 from the germline V gene are LNHDA and SQIVND (reference sequence). The CDR3 region has the DNA TGTGCCAGTGCTTCGCCCCAAGTGACTAGCGGGAGTCCCTACGAGCAGTACTTC. Translation gives CASASPQVTSGSPYEQYF. Supplemented by reference TRBV19 and TRBJ2-7, the full variable domain reads DGGITQSPKYLFRKEGQNVTLSCEQNLNHDAMYWYRQDPGQGLRLIYYSQIVNDFQKGDIAEGYSVSREKKESFPLTVTSAQKNPTAFYLCASASPQVTSGSPYEQYFGPGTRLTVT.

The chain links TRBV15 to TRBJ2-5; TRBD2 matches 9 bases. CDR1 is LNHNV and CDR2 is YYDKDF in the germline V gene (reference sequence). This CDR3 has 15 residues. Trimming removed 0 bases from V and 6 bases from J; junction bases left unmatched: 5. CDR3 region: CATSRDSSGGKTQYF. The CDR3 bases are TGTGCCACCAGCAGAGACTCCAGCGGGGGGAAGACCCAGTACTTC.

The rearrangement joins TRBV9 to TRBJ1-5; D possibly corresponds to TRBD1 (5 bases). Germline V lookup: CDR1 SGDLS, CDR2 YYNGEE. Deletions cut 4 bases from V and 11 bases from J, with 22 bases between. The CDR3 is made up of 15 amino acids. The CDR3 protein is CASSRRGGENESQHF. CDR3 DNA: TGTGCCAGCAGCCGCCGTGGGGGGGAGAATGAGTCCCAGCATTTT.

This clone appeared once. V is TRBV15 and J is TRBJ1-4; D is undetermined. The CDR3 runs 14 residues. Germline loops: CDR1 LNHNV, CDR2 YYDKDF (reference sequence). Trimming removed 3 bases at V and 3 bases at J, with 8 bases between. This CDR3 is CATSRGRSNEKLFF. DNA for the CDR3: TGTGCCACCAGCAGGGGCAGATCTAATGAAAAACTGTTTTTT.

The chain combines TRBV10-1 with TRBJ2-5, with TRBD1 matching 8 bases. Trimming at V came to 0 bases and at J to 1 base, leaving 4 bases not matched to a gene. Germline V gives CDR1 WNHNN, CDR2 SYGVQD (reference sequence). CDR3 length: 16 amino acids. CDR3 bases: TGCGCCAGCAGTGAGTCCGGGACAGGCCTCCAAGAGACCCAGTACTTC. This gives the protein CASSESGTGLQETQYF.

This clone appeared a few times. The V gene is TRBV28, the J gene TRBJ2-7, with D possibly being TRBD2 (8 bases). Trimming took 5 bases from V and 8 from J, leaving 16 bases between them. Germline V gene lookup returns CDR1 MDHEN and CDR2 SYDVKM. This CDR3 has 13 residues. In DNA, the CDR3 is TGTGCCAGCAGTCCCCCCGGGAGGGGGCAGCAGTACTTC. This translates into CASSPPGRGQQYF.

The chain has TRBV19 and TRBJ2-5, with 9 bases matching TRBD2. The V and J ends lost 10 bases and 2 bases, in that order; junction bases with no gene match: 5. Germline CDR1 is LNHDA and CDR2 is SQIVND (reference sequence). The CDR3 runs to 13 residues. The CDR3 DNA reads as TGTGCCACCAAGGGACTAGCACAAGAGACCCAGTACTTC. Amino acids: CATKGLAQETQYF.

The rearrangement uses TRBV28 and TRBJ1-2, with D maybe TRBD1 (5 bases). The length of the CDR3 is 12 residues. V dropped 6 bases and J dropped 0 bases, with 5 bases sitting between them. Germline lookup yields CDR1 MDHEN and CDR2 SYDVKM. The CDR3 spells CASRTANYGYTF. For the CDR3, the DNA is TGTGCCAGCAGGACAGCTAACTATGGCTACACCTTC.

The V gene is TRBV4-1, the J gene TRBJ2-7; maybe TRBD1 (5 bases). In germline, CDR1 is MGHRA, CDR2 YSYEKL. Trimming took 3 bases from V and 0 from J, leaving 12 bases between them. This CDR3 is built from 15 residues. The CDR3 region has the DNA TGCGCCAGCAGCCAGAACAGGATTACCTCCTACGAGCAGTACTTC. Its translation: CASSQNRITSYEQYF.

The V call is TRBV9, the J call TRBJ2-1; 14 bases fit TRBD2. Germline CDR1 is SGDLS and CDR2 is YYNGEE. This CDR3 region has 17 residues. V lost 1 base to trimming and J lost 7 bases; unmatched junction nucleotides: 7. CDR3 in amino acids: CASSVLPGTSGSNEQFF. The CDR3 nucleotides read TGTGCCAGCAGCGTACTCCCAGGGACTAGCGGGAGTAATGAGCAGTTCTTC.

This clone was recorded only once. The V gene is TRBV28, the J gene TRBJ2-7, with a tentative D call TRBD1 (5 bases). Germline V gene lookup returns CDR1 MDHEN and CDR2 SYDVKM. Between the trimmed V and J ends, which lost 8 bases and 9 bases, there was a span of 14 bases. This CDR3 comprises 11 residues. This chain's CDR3 is CASGALVGQYF. The DNA of the CDR3 is TGTGCCAGCGGGGCTCTGGTCGGGCAGTACTTC. The whole variable domain, filled in from reference TRBV28 and TRBJ2-7, reads DVKVTQSSRYLVKRTGEKVFLECVQDMDHENMFWYRQDPGLGLRLIYFSYDVKMKEKGDIPEGYSVSREKKERFSLILESASTNQTSMYLCASGALVGQYFGPGTRLTVT.

CDR3 protein: CASSLTGQGEFEQYF. CDR3 in DNA: TGCGCCAGCAGCTTGACTGGACAGGGTGAATTCGAGCAGTACTTC. The chain joins TRBV5-1 to TRBJ2-5; 8 positions agree with TRBD1. The closer fit of TRBJ2-7 to the DNA end suggests the J call may be wrong. The CDR3 has 15 amino acids. From germline, CDR1 is SGHRS and CDR2 YFSETQ.